This T cell receptor beta chain emerged from a study of human thymus T cells (dated by TCRdb to the early 2020s). For the wider study: The study used seven to nine infant thymus samples plus four related peripheral blood samples to characterize TCR alpha and beta repertoires. The cohort included 5 or 6 male and two female infants, with donor ages spanning 7 to 244 days.

Thymus tissue was obtained as surgical resects removed during corrective cardiac surgery. The donors were immunologically healthy infants in Finland who had open corrective cardiac surgery for congenital heart defects. Thymocytes were released mechanically from tissue and stored at -70 °C as pellets of 10-30 million cells. Genomic DNA was extracted from frozen cell pellets with a QIAsymphony instrument. The immunoSEQ multiplex PCR assay was used to amplify the TCRB and TCRAD loci from a standardized quantity of quality-controlled genomic DNA. The amplicons covered the V(D)J region and were long enough to include the CDR3 and to identify the V and J genes. Amplicon sequencing was performed on an Illumina platform through the commercial immunoSEQ service. Per the authors' processing: Primer bias and sequencing errors were corrected as previously described, and TCRAD and TCRB definitions were based on the IMGT database. The repertoires were analysed using immunoSEQ Analyzer 3.0 and VDJTools for basic statistics, V/J segment usage, diversity estimates, rarefaction and pairwise overlap. Diversity was estimated using the Chao1, ChaoE, Efron-Thisted, Shannon and inverse Simpson indices, and was also estimated on datasets down-sampled to the size of the smallest sample. Repertoire overlap was assessed by strict matching of CDR3 nucleotide sequence, V gene and J gene, and clustering was done by Jaccard-based multidimensional scaling. In its TCRdb copy, this immuneACCESS table keeps in-frame sequences only and misses some clones. Where compared with another copy, unresolved V genes explain less than half of these, and the others have no known cause. For V, J and clone size, that table is used; D and trimming come from the DNA. For this sample there are about 78,000 clones; 90% to 97% appear just once. Just over 0.03% of the sample is in the top ten clones.

Points the paper makes about the study in general: On average, approximately 860,000 unique TCRB clonotypes were obtained from thymus samples, compared with 80,000 to 85,000 from blood samples. Highly overlapping thymic TCR repertoires among unrelated individuals were reported in the related research. Usage of V and J gene segments appeared to be biased in both the thymic and the peripheral blood repertoires.

A remark on this clone: This clone's antigen is unknown. No much larger clone is present one base from it, and per-base qualities are unavailable.

There are 12 amino acids in the CDR3, from cysteine to phenylalanine inclusive. Only the CDR3 DNA is retained, 36 bases long and in frame from the first base. The junction carries 9 bases between V and J, which are trimmed by 4 bases and 3 bases respectively. Reading the germline V gene gives CDR1 SQVTM and CDR2 ANQGSEA. This sequence originates from a boy younger than two with a congenital heart defect but otherwise immunologically healthy. The source material was thymus tissue. This chain is built from TRBV29-1 and TRBJ1-1; the D gene cannot be resolved reliably. The CDR3 here reads CSVARPHTEAFF. The sequenced DNA is TGCAGCGTTGCCCGGCCCCACACTGAAGCTTTCTTT.